Following are 16 T cell receptor beta chains from one sample sequenced in a study of cytomegalovirus exposure and HLA in healthy donors. PCR amplification relied on 60 Vbeta primers (plus 13 Jbeta primers). TCRdb keeps only in-frame clones here, not all; method: immunoSEQ multiplex PCR. The sample carries under 200,000 clones, roughly 90% recorded once. The sequenced sample consisted of PBMCs. The receptors were gathered from a woman between 25 and 40 years old in good health and CMV-seronegative.

CDR3 nucleotide sequence: TGTGCCAGCAGCCCAACCACAGGGGTAAACACTGAAGCTTTCTTT. This gives the protein CASSPTTGVNTEAFF. This chain links TRBV7-9 with TRBJ1-1; 7 bases line up with TRBD1. This CDR3 comprises 15 residues. V trimming: 5 bases; J trimming: 2 bases; junction bases outside the gene matches: 8. Germline lookup yields CDR1 SEHNR and CDR2 FQNEAQ (reference sequence).

The V call is TRBV5-1, the J call TRBJ1-3; D not certain. This CDR3 has 15 residues. The V end lost 2 bases, the J end lost 4 bases, and 13 bases lay between the germline ends. Germline V gene sequence: CDR1 SGHRS, CDR2 YFSETQ. CDR3 sequence: CASSLGGLGGNTIYF. CDR3 bases: TGCGCCAGCAGCTTAGGAGGGTTGGGCGGAAACACCATATATTTT.

The rearrangement uses TRBV9 and TRBJ2-5; D gene unclear. Germline values: CDR1 SGDLS, CDR2 YYNGEE. Trimming pared 4 bases from V and 5 bases from J, leaving 12 bases between. The CDR3 sequence is 13 residues long. CDR3 in DNA: TGTGCCAGCAGCCAGACACCCACGGAGACCCAGTACTTC. It translates to CASSQTPTETQYF.

This rearrangement joins TRBV2 to TRBJ2-5, with D perhaps matching TRBD1 (5 bases). The germline V and J ends were trimmed by 2 bases and 2 bases, with 9 bases remaining between them. CDR3 length equals 14 residues. Germline CDR1 and CDR2: SNHLY and FYNNEI. CDR3 loop: CASSERGTQETQYF. DNA of the CDR3: TGTGCCAGCAGTGAAAGGGGAACACAAGAGACCCAGTACTTC.

This rearrangement joins TRBV6-5 to TRBJ1-2; TRBD1 agrees at 7 bases. Germline CDR1 reads MNHEY; CDR2 reads SVGAGI. The CDR3 has 15 amino acids. After removal of 4 bases from V and 4 bases from J, the junction contained 9 bases not matched to a gene. In nucleotides, the CDR3 is TGTGCCAGCAGTTCACCGGGACAGACATTCTATGGCTACACCTTC. This encodes CASSSPGQTFYGYTF.

The chain is built from TRBV19 and TRBJ2-7; TRBD2 matches 7 bases. Germline CDR1 is LNHDA and CDR2 is SQIVND (reference sequence). V shed 4 bases and J 2 bases; nucleotides not matched to a gene: 5. The CDR3 runs to 14 residues. The CDR3 spells CASSREGGTYEQYF. CDR3 coding DNA: TGTGCCAGTAGTAGGGAGGGAGGCACCTACGAGCAGTACTTC.

V is TRBV6-4 and J is TRBJ2-5, with 8 bases that match TRBD2. Germline V gives CDR1 MRHNA, CDR2 SNTAGT. The V and J ends lost 6 bases and 5 bases, in that order; junction bases with no gene match: 8. The CDR3 loop spans 14 amino acids. The CDR3: CASSGTRIVETQYF. DNA for the CDR3: TGTGCCAGCAGCGGGACTAGGATAGTCGAGACCCAGTACTTC.

The J gene is TRBJ2-1, the V gene TRBV5-6; D might be TRBD1 (6 bases). Trimming removed 0 bases at V and 4 bases at J, with 14 bases between. The length of the CDR3 is 16 residues. Looked up from germline, CDR1 is SGHDT and CDR2 is YYEEEE. In DNA, the CDR3 is TGTGCCAGCAGCTTGGTAGGCGACAGGTATTACAATGAGCAGTTCTTC. Translated, it gives CASSLVGDRYYNEQFF.

V gene TRBV5-1 combines with J gene TRBJ2-2; 9 nucleotides match TRBD1. The V gene's germline CDR1 is SGHRS and CDR2 YFSETQ. The trim removed 6 bases at V and 7 bases at J, leaving 10 bases unmatched. The CDR3 is 15 amino acids. The CDR3 DNA is TGCGCCAGCACGTTAAGGACAGGGGATGGCGGGGAGCTGTTTTTT. Protein product: CASTLRTGDGGELFF.

This clone came up once. The CDR3 DNA is TGTGCCATCATGAAGACTAGCGGGAGTAGGGATACGCAGTATTTT. This translates into CAIMKTSGSRDTQYF. The chain recombines TRBV10-3 with TRBJ2-3, with 12 positions matching TRBD2. This CDR3 is built from 15 residues. V was pared by 7 bases and J by 6 bases, with 8 bases of the junction left unmatched. Germline assignment: CDR1 ENHRY and CDR2 SYGVKD.

This clone occurred a few times. This chain joins TRBV6-1 and TRBJ2-5; D ambiguous. The CDR3 has 12 residues. Germline assignment: CDR1 MNHNS and CDR2 SASEGT. The V gene lost 0 bases and the J gene lost 5 bases, with 4 bases spanning the gap. CDR3 region: CASSEASETQYF. In nucleotides, the CDR3 is TGTGCCAGCAGTGAAGCGTCGGAGACCCAGTACTTC.

The J gene is TRBJ1-1, the V gene TRBV13; D is perhaps TRBD1 (6 bases). Trimming stripped 2 bases from V and 3 bases from J, with 13 bases between. CDR1 is PRHDT and CDR2 is FYEKMQ in the germline V gene (reference sequence). The CDR3 loop spans 15 amino acids. The CDR3: CASSLTGREDTEAFF. In nucleotides, the CDR3 is TGTGCCAGCAGCTTAACAGGGCGGGAGGACACTGAAGCTTTCTTT.

This clone was observed once. The junction departs from germline at one end; a sequencing error may be responsible. The rearrangement joins TRBV7-7 to TRBJ2-5; 10 bases are a match to TRBD2. The CDR3 length is 15 residues. CDR1 is SSHAT and CDR2 is FNYEAQ in the germline V gene (reference sequence). The CDR3 spells CASSLSSGSIETQYF. The DNA for the CDR3 is TGTGCTAGCAGCTTGTCTAGCGGGAGTATAGAGACCCAGTACTTC.

As DNA, the CDR3 is TGTGCCAGTAGTATCGCAGGGAAGGACACTGAAGCTTTCTTT. This translates into CASSIAGKDTEAFF. This chain joins TRBV19 and TRBJ1-1, with D maybe TRBD1 (5 bases). Germline CDR1 is LNHDA and CDR2 is SQIVND (reference sequence). This CDR3 region has 14 residues. V was shortened by 3 bases and J by 3 bases, with 11 bases between the two germline ends.

The V gene is TRBV28, the J gene TRBJ2-7, with D possibly matching TRBD2 (6 bases). The germline gives CDR1 MDHEN, CDR2 SYDVKM. V was shortened by 6 bases and J by 0 bases, with 15 bases between the two germline ends. CDR3 length: 15 residues. CDR3 sequence reads: CASRETGLGSYEQYF. The CDR3 coding sequence is TGTGCCAGCAGGGAAACGGGACTTGGCTCCTACGAGCAGTACTTC.

CDR3 sequence reads: CASSEGGRVGETQYF. The CDR3, as DNA: TGTGCCAGCAGTGAAGGAGGGAGGGTTGGGGAGACCCAGTACTTC. The rearrangement links TRBV2 to TRBJ2-5, with TRBD2 identical over 7 bases. Trimming at V came to 1 base and at J to 5 bases, leaving 7 bases not matched to a gene. The CDR3 has 15 amino acids. Germline-derived CDR1 and CDR2 are SNHLY and FYNNEI.